This T cell receptor (beta chain) was retrieved from a study of CD8+ T cells in alopecia areata (dated by TCRdb to between 2018 and 2020). With regard to the full study: Treated patients were enrolled in an open-label pilot trial of oral tofacitinib at 5 to 10 mg twice daily for moderate-to-severe alopecia areata. Tofacitinib was given for 6 to 18 months, followed by 6 months of follow-up off drug to assess delayed response and recurrence. For the treated patients, the SALT score, which quantifies what percentage of scalp surface area is affected, served as the measure of disease severity. To study T cell clonal expansion in alopecia areata, the researchers applied high-throughput TCRbeta sequencing to both the C3H/HeJ mouse model and human patients. Scalp tissue and sorted CD4+ and CD8+ peripheral blood T cells from patchy and totalis/universalis alopecia areata patients and from healthy controls were covered by human TCRbeta sequencing. Biopsies were taken from tofacitinib-treated patients at baseline and at 4 and 24 weeks of treatment, and a later scalp biopsy was taken in several of the tofacitinib-treated patients. Clonality in the scalp was compared among normal scalp (n=4), patchy alopecia areata scalp (n=8), and alopecia totalis/universalis scalp (n=8). The RNA source kit depended on sample type: the PAXgene miRNA kit for fixed scalp, the miRNeasy kit for PBMCs, and the RNeasy kit for mouse skin. TCRbeta CDR3 regions were amplified by immunoSEQ multiplex PCR with 35 Vbeta forward and 13 Jbeta reverse primers. Broader findings and caveats from the paper: Because the treated cohort was small and had just a single nonresponder, larger studies are needed to establish links between baseline CD8+ expansion and response. Shared TCR sequences between patients were less evident than in mice, which may be partly attributable to HLA diversity in the patient population. Higher clonality and more expanded CD8+ clones were observed in lesional scalp than in normal scalp, particularly in alopecia totalis/universalis, a finding suggestive of antigenic drive. Scalp clonality and the number of expanded CD8+ clones among the top 100 scalp clones were significantly decreased by tofacitinib. During tofacitinib treatment, many expanded lesional clones remained in scalp and blood, and this persistence may partly explain relapse after treatment is stopped. Unlike mouse skin, which is dominated by gammadelta T cells, normal human skin has resident alphabeta T cells that are also sequenced, and this complicates analysis of the scalp TCR repertoire.

V sheds 3 bases and J sheds 0 bases, leaving 12 bases between their ends. The CDR3 sequence holds 16 residues, the cysteine and phenylalanine included. The only DNA kept is the CDR3, 48 bases in frame from the first base. Based on the germline V gene (reference sequence), the CDR1 and CDR2 sequences are LNHNV and YYDKDF. The meaning of the sample's treatment or condition label: oral pan-JAK inhibitor, 5-10 mg twice daily. From alopecia areata patients, peripheral blood was collected along with lesional scalp punch biopsies. After PBMCs were isolated by density centrifugation and stained for CD3, CD4 and CD8, a FACSAria was used to sort CD4+ and CD8+ T cells. The library was generated by the immunoSEQ multiplex PCR assay. RNA was extracted from all samples and reverse transcribed into cDNA as template for TCR sequencing. First-strand cDNA was synthesized with SuperScript III using a 2:1 mix of oligo-dT and random hexamers. Amplification bias was assessed with a synthetic immune receptor repertoire, and residual bias was removed computationally. The authors' pipeline ran thus. Raw reads were preprocessed to remove errors, and CDR3 was defined by IMGT conventions from the conserved cysteine to phenylalanine. Clonality was calculated as 1 minus Shannon entropy normalized by log2 of the number of productive unique TCRs. Scalp TCRbeta sequences were cross-referenced with sorted blood CD4 and CD8 repertoires so that the CD4 or CD8 identity of scalp clones could be inferred. TCRdb mirrors the immuneACCESS table, restricted to in-frame sequences. Some clones are absent from its copies; in checked studies, under half trace to an unresolved V gene, and the reason for the others is unknown. Clone size and V and J calls were adopted from that table, with D and trimming inferred from the DNA. Across this sample there are about 250,000 clones, with 45% to 70% seen only once. The ten largest account for 0.93% of the sample.

Notes on this clone: Its recognized antigen is unknown. Base-call qualities are not available, and no considerably larger clone is one nucleotide away.

The clonotype comes from a human donor with alopecia areata. Specimen: CD4+ T cells sorted from blood, collected around week 52, from a patient treated with tofacitinib. The rearranged segments are TRBV15 and TRBJ1-3, with a weak D call of TRBD1 (5 bases match). The CDR3 protein sequence reads: CATSRISGISGNTIYF. The nucleotide sequence reads as follows: TGTGCCACCAGCAGGATCTCAGGGATCTCTGGAAACACCATATATTTT. With the portions outside the CDR3 filled from the reference TRBV15 and TRBJ1-3 genes, the complete variable region becomes DAMVIQNPRYQVTQFGKPVTLSCSQTLNHNVMYWYQQKSSQAPKLLFHYYDKDFNNEADTPDNFQSRRPNTSFCFLDIRSPGLGDTAMYLCATSRISGISGNTIYFGEGSWLTVV.